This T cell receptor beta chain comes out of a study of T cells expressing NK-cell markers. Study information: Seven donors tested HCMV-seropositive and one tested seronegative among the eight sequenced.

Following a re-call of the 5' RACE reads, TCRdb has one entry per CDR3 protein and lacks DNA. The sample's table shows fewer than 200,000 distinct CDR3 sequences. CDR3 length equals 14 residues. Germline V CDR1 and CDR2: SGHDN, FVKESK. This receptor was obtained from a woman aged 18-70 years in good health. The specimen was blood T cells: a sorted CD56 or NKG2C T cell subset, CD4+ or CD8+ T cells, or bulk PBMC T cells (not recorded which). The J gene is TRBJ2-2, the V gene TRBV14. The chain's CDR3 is CASSQSRNTGELFF.